The source of this T cell receptor (beta chain) is a study of cytomegalovirus exposure and HLA in healthy donors. The PCR had 60 Vbeta and 13 Jbeta primers. Profiled with immunoSEQ multiplex PCR; TCRdb holds only in-frame clones, not every one. The table records some 160,000 clones, less than 80% of them present only once. Donors had nominal health at sampling but likely had unrecorded immune exposures. About this clone: The antigen remains undetermined.

The CDR3 is 20 amino acids. Trimming removed 0 bases from V and 3 bases from J; junction bases left unmatched: 12. CDR1 and CDR2 (germline): LGHNT, FRNRAP. General observations from the study: The authors enumerated over 150 TCR beta chains as linked to cytomegalovirus. CMV serostatus was the only immune exposure information that was available. Later on, a genetic analysis was performed. It linked a missense variant in DCLRE1C with V- and J-gene trimming of TCR beta.

V is TRBV12-5 and J is TRBJ1-6; 9 bases line up with TRBD1. The clonotype was recovered from a woman aged 40 to 50 in good health and CMV-seronegative. The source material was PBMCs. The CDR3 reads CASGLVQGTGYEDYNSPLHF. CDR3 in DNA: TGTGCTAGTGGTTTGGTACAAGGGACAGGGTACGAGGACTATAATTCACCCCTCCACTTT.